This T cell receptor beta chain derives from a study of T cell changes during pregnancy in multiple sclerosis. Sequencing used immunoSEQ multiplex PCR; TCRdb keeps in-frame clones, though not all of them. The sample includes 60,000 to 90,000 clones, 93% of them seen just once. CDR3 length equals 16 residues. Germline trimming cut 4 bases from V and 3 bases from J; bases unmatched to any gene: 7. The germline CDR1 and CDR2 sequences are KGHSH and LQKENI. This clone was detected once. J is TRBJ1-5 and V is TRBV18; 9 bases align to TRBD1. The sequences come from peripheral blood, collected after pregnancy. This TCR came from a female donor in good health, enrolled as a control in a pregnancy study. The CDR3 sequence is CASSLSGTGNNQPQHF. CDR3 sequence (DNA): TGTGCCAGCTCACTATCCGGGACAGGGAACAATCAGCCCCAGCATTTT.